The rows below give T cell receptor beta chains drawn from one sample of a study of T cell repertoires in cytomegalovirus infection. Their cognate antigens are unknown. TCRdb reprocessed the reads with MiXCR, giving one entry per CDR3 protein. Found here are roughly 170,000 distinct CDR3 sequences, about a fifth of them singletons; the top ten hold under 30%. The sequencing used CD8+ T cells from cultured PBMCs, collected from culture after CMV antigen stimulation. The origin of the receptors is a human donor in good health (CMV status not recorded). Some clones in this sample may be carry-over from other donors' samples. Both conserved end residues are part of each CDR3. The D gene is left open where the match is weak. Size tells how often a clone was seen (once, few, many) or the class of an expanded clone, and some rows leave it out.

J | size | V | D | DNA | CDR3
TRBJ1-4 | - | TRBV6-6 | TRBD1 | TGTGCCAGCAGTTCCCGGGACAGCCATGAAAAACTGTTTTTT | CASSSRDSHEKLFF
TRBJ2-7 | few | TRBV4-2 | - | TGTGCCAGCAGCCAGTACGAGACCTACGAGCAGTACTTC | CASSQYETYEQYF
TRBJ2-7 | - | TRBV7-6 | TRBD2 | TGTGCCAGCAGTTCACCCCGGGGGGGCACCCACGAGCAGTACTTC | CASSSPRGGTHEQYF
TRBJ2-3 | - | TRBV11-2 | - | TGTGCCAGCAGCTTAGAGGCCCCGGGTCCCGAGGATACGCAGTATTTT | CASSLEAPGPEDTQYF
TRBJ2-7 | - | TRBV7-2 | TRBD1 | TGTGCCAGCAGCGATGGACAGGGGGGTGGCTACGAGCAGTACTTC | CASSDGQGGGYEQYF
TRBJ2-6 | - | TRBV4-1 | - | TGCGCCAGCAGCCAAGAAAGGGCAGAAACTTCTGGGGCCAACGTCCTGACTTTC | CASSQERAETSGANVLTF
TRBJ2-7 | - | TRBV6-1 | TRBD2 | TGTGCCAGCAGTGAAGCGCAAACTAGCGGGAGGGGCGAGCAGTACTTC | CASSEAQTSGRGEQYF
TRBJ2-7 | - | TRBV19 | - | TGTGCCAGTAGTATCTTATGGGGGAACGAGCAGTACTTC | CASSILWGNEQYF
TRBJ1-2 | - | TRBV29-1 | - | TGCAGCGTTTCTAATCGGGTTCCAGGGAATAACTATGGCTACACCTTC | CSVSNRVPGNNYGYTF
TRBJ2-7 | - | TRBV7-2 | TRBD1 | TGTGCCAGCAGCCCCCGATTCGGACAGGCTCGATCCTACGAGCAGTACTTC | CASSPRFGQARSYEQYF
TRBJ1-3 | - | TRBV7-9 | - | TGTGCCAGCAGCCCACAAGTCGACAGCTCTGGAAACACCATATATTTT | CASSPQVDSSGNTIYF
TRBJ1-6 | few | TRBV7-8 | - | TGTGCCAGCAGCCTGAGGTTTTATAATTCACCCCTCCACTTT | CASSLRFYNSPLHF
TRBJ2-5 | - | TRBV10-2 | - | TGCGCCAGCAGTGAGTCTTGGCAAGAGACCCAGTACTTC | CASSESWQETQYF
TRBJ2-3 | - | TRBV6-6 | - | TGTGCCAGCAGTGACAAGAGGGTTGGGCAGTATTTT | CASSDKRVGQYF
TRBJ2-2 | many | TRBV20-1 | - | TGCAGTGCTAGAGATCTCGGGGGACAGTCCACCGGGGAGCTGTTTTTT | CSARDLGGQSTGELFF
TRBJ2-3 | few | TRBV7-2 | TRBD2 | TGTGCCAGCAGCGTGACTAGCGGGGGAACAGATACGCAGTATTTT | CASSVTSGGTDTQYF
TRBJ1-2 | - | TRBV11-1 | TRBD1 | TGTGCCAGCAGCCTAGCGGGACAGTCTTCCTATGGCTACACCTTC | CASSLAGQSSYGYTF
TRBJ1-1 | - | TRBV5-6 | TRBD1 | TGTGCCAGCAGCTTGGGGACAGGGGGAGAGGCTTTCTTT | CASSLGTGGEAFF
TRBJ2-7 | few | TRBV5-6 | - | TGTGCCAGCAGCTTTGGAGGCGAGCAGTACTTC | CASSFGGEQYF
TRBJ2-1 | few | TRBV12-3/TRBV12-4 | - | TGTGCCAGCAGTGGGTGGGACCTAGACAATGAGCAGTTCTTC | CASSGWDLDNEQFF
TRBJ2-2 | once | TRBV6-2/TRBV6-3 | TRBD1 | TGTGCCAGCAGTTACCCGGGACAGGGCACCGGGGAGCTGTTTTTT | CASSYPGQGTGELFF
TRBJ1-5 | - | TRBV7-9 | - | TGTGCCAGCAGCTCTTCGAGAATTGGTGAGGTGTATCAGCCCCAGCATTTT | CASSSSRIGEVYQPQHF
TRBJ1-1 | - | TRBV7-9 | - | TGTGCCAGCAGCTTTTTATCCGGGGGCGGCACTGAAGCTTTCTTT | CASSFLSGGGTEAFF
TRBJ1-6 | once | TRBV12-3/TRBV12-4 | TRBD1 | TGTGCCAGCAGTTCGGACAGGGGAGTTGTTTCACCCCTCCACTTT | CASSSDRGVVSPLHF
TRBJ2-7 | many | TRBV2 | - | TGTGCCAGAGGGACATGGAATAACGAGCAGTACTTC | CARGTWNNEQYF
TRBJ2-1 | - | TRBV4-1 | - | TGCGCCAGCAGCAGGCTAGCAGGGGAGCAGTTCTTC | CASSRLAGEQFF
TRBJ2-5 | - | TRBV4-1 | - | TGCGCCAGCAGCCAAGGGATCGAGTGGCCCCAGTACTTC | CASSQGIEWPQYF
TRBJ1-5 | - | TRBV7-9 | - | TGTGCCAGCAGCTTAGGGACACTTTATAGCAATCAGCCCCAGCATTTT | CASSLGTLYSNQPQHF
TRBJ2-1 | few | TRBV12-3/TRBV12-4 | TRBD1 | TGTGCCAGCAGTTTCGGGACAGGCTACAATGAGCAGTTCTTC | CASSFGTGYNEQFF
TRBJ2-1 | - | TRBV6-1 | TRBD2 | TGTGCCAGCAGACCCACTAGCGGGGTCTACAATGAGCAGTTCTTC | CASRPTSGVYNEQFF
TRBJ1-2 | few | TRBV6-5 | - | TGTGCCAGCAGTTACTCTACGGGGGTCGGCTACACCTTC | CASSYSTGVGYTF
TRBJ2-3 | - | TRBV4-1 | - | TGCGCCAGCAGCTTCCGACCTTCAGGGAGCACAGATACGCAGTATTTT | CASSFRPSGSTDTQYF
TRBJ1-2 | - | TRBV20-1 | - | TGCAGTGCTCCCAGATTGGGCGGGGCCGGCTATGGCTACACCTTC | CSAPRLGGAGYGYTF
TRBJ2-1 | few | TRBV15 | TRBD2 | TGTGCCACCAGCAGGGACCGGGGGGGCGGTGAGCAGTTCTTC | CATSRDRGGGEQFF
TRBJ2-7 | - | TRBV7-9 | TRBD1 | TGTGCCAGCAGCCCAAGGGACAGACTCTCCTACGAGCAGTACTTC | CASSPRDRLSYEQYF
TRBJ2-3 | few | TRBV7-2 | - | TGTGCCAGCAGCTCCCTAGCGCTGAGCACAGATACGCAGTATTTT | CASSSLALSTDTQYF
TRBJ2-1 | - | TRBV6-2/TRBV6-3 | - | TGTGCCAGCAGTCGTACTCCAAATCGACAAAACAATGAGCAGTTCTTC | CASSRTPNRQNNEQFF
TRBJ2-1 | - | TRBV7-2 | TRBD2 | TGTGCCAGCAGCTTATCGGGAGGGACGGGAGTGGTCTACAATGAGCAGTTCTTC | CASSLSGGTGVVYNEQFF
TRBJ2-7 | - | TRBV28 | - | TGTGCCAGCAGCTCCCGACAGGCTTCCTACGAGCAGTACTTC | CASSSRQASYEQYF
TRBJ2-1 | - | TRBV7-2 | - | TGTGCCAGCAGCTTAATCGGGCTAGAGCAGTTCTTC | CASSLIGLEQFF
TRBJ2-7 | - | TRBV7-2 | TRBD2 | TGTGCCAGCAGCTTACGAGCGGGGAGGCTCGACGAGCAGTACTTC | CASSLRAGRLDEQYF
TRBJ2-1 | - | TRBV2 | TRBD2 | TGTGCCAGCAGGACTAGCGGGGGGTATTCCTACAATGAGCAGTTCTTC | CASRTSGGYSYNEQFF
TRBJ2-1 | - | TRBV6-5 | - | TGTGCCAGCAGAGAGACAGTAAGCTCCTACAATGAGCAGTTCTTC | CASRETVSSYNEQFF
TRBJ2-1 | - | TRBV6-2/TRBV6-3 | - | TGTGCCAGCAGTTACGCACTTAGGAATGAGCAGTTCTTC | CASSYALRNEQFF
TRBJ1-2 | few | TRBV12-3/TRBV12-4 | - | TGTGCCAGCAGTTTTGGGGGTTTTGATGGCTACACCTTC | CASSFGGFDGYTF
TRBJ2-1 | few | TRBV7-2 | - | TGTGCCAGCAGCCCGAGGGGTAGGGCCAATGAGCAGTTCTTC | CASSPRGRANEQFF
TRBJ2-3 | - | TRBV7-2 | TRBD2 | TGTGCCAGCAGCGGGGTAGCGGGGGGATACACAGATACGCAGTATTTT | CASSGVAGGYTDTQYF
TRBJ1-6 | few | TRBV15 | - | TGTGCCACCAGCAGTGGGGACATCTCATCCCTCCACTTT | CATSSGDISSLHF
TRBJ2-1 | - | TRBV7-2 | TRBD2 | TGTGCCAGCACAAGCCGGACGGGACTAGCGGCGTCCCCCTACAATGAGCAGTTCTTC | CASTSRTGLAASPYNEQFF
TRBJ2-3 | - | TRBV12-3/TRBV12-4 | TRBD2 | TGTGCCAGCAGTTTTGGGTCTAGCGGGGGTAGCACAGATACGCAGTATTTT | CASSFGSSGGSTDTQYF
TRBJ2-7 | - | TRBV7-2 | - | TGTGCCAGCAGCGCTCGGGGCGAGCAGTACTTC | CASSARGEQYF
TRBJ2-7 | - | TRBV7-9 | TRBD1 | TGTGCCAGCAGCCCAGGGGACAGTCCCTACGAGCAGTACTTC | CASSPGDSPYEQYF
TRBJ2-7 | - | TRBV11-2 | TRBD2 | TGTGCCAGCAGCTTAGACCTGACAACGGGGGGTTACGAGCAGTACTTC | CASSLDLTTGGYEQYF
TRBJ1-4 | few | TRBV18 | - | TGTGCCAGCTCACCACAGCCGGTGGTTGAAAAACTGTTTTTT | CASSPQPVVEKLFF
TRBJ1-6 | - | TRBV15 | - | TGTGCCACCAGCAGTGAGGTGCGCTCCTATAATTCACCCCTCCACTTT | CATSSEVRSYNSPLHF
TRBJ1-3 | - | TRBV7-2 | - | TGTGCCAGCAGCTTAGAGATAGGAAACACCATATATTTT | CASSLEIGNTIYF
TRBJ2-1 | - | TRBV2 | TRBD2 | TGTGCCAGCCCAGCGGGGGGAACTTATGAGCAGTTCTTC | CASPAGGTYEQFF
TRBJ2-2 | - | TRBV7-9 | TRBD1 | TGTGCCAGCAGCTCATACGGGACAGGGAACACCGGGGAGCTGTTTTTT | CASSSYGTGNTGELFF
TRBJ1-4 | few | TRBV7-2 | - | TGTGCCAGCTGGGAGGGACCTCTGGAAAATGAAAAACTGTTTTTT | CASWEGPLENEKLFF